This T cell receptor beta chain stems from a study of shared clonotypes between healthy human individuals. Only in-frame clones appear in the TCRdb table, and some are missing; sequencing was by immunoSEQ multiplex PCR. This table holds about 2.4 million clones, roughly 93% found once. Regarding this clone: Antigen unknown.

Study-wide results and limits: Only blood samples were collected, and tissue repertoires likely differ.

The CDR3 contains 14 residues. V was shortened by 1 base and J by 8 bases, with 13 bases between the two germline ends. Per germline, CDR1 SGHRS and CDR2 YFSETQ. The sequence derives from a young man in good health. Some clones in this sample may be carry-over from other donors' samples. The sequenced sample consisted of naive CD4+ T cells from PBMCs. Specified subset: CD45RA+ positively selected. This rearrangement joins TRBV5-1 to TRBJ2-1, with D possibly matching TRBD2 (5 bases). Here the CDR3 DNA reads TGCGCCAGCAGCTTGACGGGGAGTGGCGATGAGCAGTTCTTC. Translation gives CASSLTGSGDEQFF.